This TCR beta chain was identified during a study of blood T cell repertoires in COVID-19. The wider study: COVID-19 samples collected from the United States, Italy and Spain covered acute and convalescent phases. T cells, B-cell-depleted T cells, or PBMCs provided the cDNA or gDNA that served as material.

Produced via immunoSEQ multiplex PCR; TCRdb's table is partial and in-frame only. This table holds about 190,000 clones, around 80% found once. The CDR3 is 15 amino acids. Per germline, CDR1 LGHDT and CDR2 YNNKEL (reference sequence). Trimming removed 1 base from V and 3 bases from J, with 10 bases in between. The V and J genes are TRBV3-1 (or the pseudogene TRBV3-2) and TRBJ2-1; no firm D call. The source material was peripheral blood. The source is a human donor in a cohort sampled during active COVID-19. CDR3 sequence: CASSQGYGVYNEQFF. CDR3 nucleotides: TGTGCCAGCAGCCAAGGGTACGGTGTCTACAATGAGCAGTTCTTC.